The 8 T cell receptor beta chains in this list originate from one sample, sequenced in a study of T cells and Merkel cell carcinoma outcomes (TCRdb year 2020). The library was prepared using the immunoSEQ multiplex PCR assay. Entries here come from immuneACCESS through TCRdb and include only in-frame sequences with V and J called. Some clones fail to appear in such tables; in the studies checked, an unresolved V gene covers under half of the shortfall, and the cause of the remainder is unknown. For this sample the table gives about 2,000 clones, of which roughly 92% were detected only once. Of the sample, roughly 1.9% falls within the top ten clones. Input material: tumor tissue from Merkel cell carcinoma. The source is a human donor with Merkel cell carcinoma.

The J gene is TRBJ1-2, the V gene TRBV15, with 7 bases lining up with TRBD1. Germline V gives CDR1 LNHNV, CDR2 YYDKDF (reference sequence). Trimming removed 1 base from V and 5 bases from J; junction bases left unmatched: 4. The length of the CDR3 is 14 residues. CDR3 amino acids: CATSRGGTVYGYTF. DNA for the CDR3: TGTGCCACCAGCAGAGGAGGGACAGTATATGGCTACACCTTC.

This clone came up a few times. The chain links TRBV14 to TRBJ1-1; a weak D match, TRBD1 (5 bases). Between the trimmed V and J ends, which lost 1 base and 3 bases, there was a span of 12 bases. Germline V CDR1 and CDR2: SGHDN, FVKESK. The CDR3 runs 15 residues. As DNA, the CDR3 is TGTGCCAGCAGCCAAGCCTCAGGGTGGCACACTGAAGCTTTCTTT. Its translation: CASSQASGWHTEAFF.

V is TRBV18 and J is TRBJ2-7; 9 bases are shared with TRBD1. CDR3 size: 16 residues. The germline CDR1 and CDR2 sequences are KGHSH and LQKENI. The J segment lost 2 bases and the V segment lost 2 bases, leaving 7 bases of the junction unmatched. The CDR3 protein is CASSPSGTGNTYEQYF. CDR3 nucleotides: TGTGCCAGCTCACCAAGCGGGACAGGGAATACCTACGAGCAGTACTTC.

This chain uses TRBV6-1 with TRBJ2-3, with TRBD2 matching 8 bases. Per the germline V gene, CDR1 is MNHNS and CDR2 is SASEGT. V lost 6 bases, J lost 0 bases, and 5 bases stayed unmatched. The CDR3 is made up of 15 amino acids. For the CDR3, the DNA is TGTGCCAGCAGCACTAGCGGAACTAGCACAGATACGCAGTATTTT. Encoded protein: CASSTSGTSTDTQYF.

The V call is TRBV7-3, the J call TRBJ2-5; TRBD1 matches at 7 bases. The V gene end was trimmed by 5 bases and the J gene end by 2 bases; junction bases not matched to a gene: 8. Germline V gives CDR1 SGHTA, CDR2 FQGTGA. This CDR3 has 15 amino acids. CDR3 region: CASSATRGQQETQYF. The DNA for the CDR3 is TGTGCCAGCAGCGCAACTAGGGGACAGCAAGAGACCCAGTACTTC.

The chain couples TRBV6-1 to TRBJ2-7; D remains ambiguous. The CDR3 sequence is 13 residues long. CDR1 MNHNS and CDR2 SASEGT come from the germline V gene. Trimming stripped 1 base from V and 5 bases from J, with 9 bases between. The chain's CDR3 is CASSEVAKHEQYF. The DNA for the CDR3 is TGTGCCAGCAGTGAAGTGGCAAAACACGAGCAGTACTTC.

The chain is built from TRBV29-1 and TRBJ1-5; tentatively, D is TRBD1 (6 bases). Between the trimmed V and J ends, which lost 4 bases and 3 bases, there was a span of 10 bases. Germline V gene lookup returns CDR1 SQVTM and CDR2 ANQGSEA. This CDR3 is 13 amino acids long. This CDR3 reads CSVGSGVNQPQHF. The CDR3 DNA follows: TGCAGCGTTGGTTCAGGGGTCAATCAGCCCCAGCATTTT.

Only one count was recorded for this clone. The genes are TRBV9 and TRBJ2-2, with TRBD2 matching 7 bases. There are 15 residues in the CDR3. J lost 7 bases, V lost 4 bases, and 10 bases had no gene match. Germline lookup yields CDR1 SGDLS and CDR2 YYNGEE. For the CDR3, the DNA is TGTGCCAGCAGCTTTTTGGCGGGAGAGGGCGGGGAGCTGTTTTTT. It codes for CASSFLAGEGGELFF. The complete variable domain, with remaining parts taken from reference TRBV9 and TRBJ2-2, reads DSGVTQTPKHLITATGQRVTLRCSPRSGDLSVYWYQQSLDQGLQFLIQYYNGEERAKGNILERFSAQQFPDLHSELNLSSLELGDSALYFCASSFLAGEGGELFFGEGSRLTVL.